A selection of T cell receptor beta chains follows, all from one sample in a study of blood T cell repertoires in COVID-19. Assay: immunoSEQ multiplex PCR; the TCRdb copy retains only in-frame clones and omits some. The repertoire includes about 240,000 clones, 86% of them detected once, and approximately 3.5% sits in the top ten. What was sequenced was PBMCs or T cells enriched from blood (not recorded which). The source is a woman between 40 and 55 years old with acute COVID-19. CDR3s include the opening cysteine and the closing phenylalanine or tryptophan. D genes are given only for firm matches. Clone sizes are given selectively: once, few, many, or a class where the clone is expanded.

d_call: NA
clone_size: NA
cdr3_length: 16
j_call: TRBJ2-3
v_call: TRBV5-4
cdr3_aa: CASSLGATPGTDTQYF
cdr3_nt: TGTGCCAGCAGCTTGGGAGCGACCCCCGGCACAGATACGCAGTATTTT

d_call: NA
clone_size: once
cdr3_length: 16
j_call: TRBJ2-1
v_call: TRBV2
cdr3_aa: CASSDFQAGSYNEQFF
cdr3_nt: TGTGCCAGCAGCGACTTCCAAGCGGGCTCCTACAATGAGCAGTTCTTC

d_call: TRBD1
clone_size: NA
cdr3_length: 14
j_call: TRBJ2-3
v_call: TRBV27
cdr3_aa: CASSEDRVGDTQYF
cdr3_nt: TGTGCCAGCAGCGAAGACAGGGTAGGAGATACGCAGTATTTT

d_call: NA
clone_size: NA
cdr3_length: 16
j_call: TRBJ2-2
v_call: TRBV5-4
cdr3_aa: CASSLDWTVNTGELFF
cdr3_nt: TGTGCCAGCAGCTTGGATTGGACTGTGAACACCGGGGAGCTGTTTTTT

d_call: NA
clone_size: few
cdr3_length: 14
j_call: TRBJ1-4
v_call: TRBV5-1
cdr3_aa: CASSLSGEGEKLFF
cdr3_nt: TGCGCCAGCAGCTTGAGCGGGGAGGGGGAAAAACTGTTTTTT

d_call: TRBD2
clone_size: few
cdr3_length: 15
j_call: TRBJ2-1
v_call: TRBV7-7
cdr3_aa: CASSPSSGSGDEQFF
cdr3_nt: TGTGCTAGCAGCCCCTCTAGCGGGAGCGGGGATGAGCAGTTCTTC

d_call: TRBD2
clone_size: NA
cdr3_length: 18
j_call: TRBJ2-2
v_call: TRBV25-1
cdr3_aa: CASSDPGLAAFRTGELFF
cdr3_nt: TGTGCCAGCAGTGATCCAGGACTAGCGGCTTTCCGCACCGGGGAGCTGTTTTTT

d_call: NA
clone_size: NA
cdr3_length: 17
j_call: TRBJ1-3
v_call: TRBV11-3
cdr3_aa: CASSFRVTLSSGNTIYF
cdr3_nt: TGTGCCAGCAGCTTCCGGGTCACCTTGAGCTCTGGAAACACCATATATTTT

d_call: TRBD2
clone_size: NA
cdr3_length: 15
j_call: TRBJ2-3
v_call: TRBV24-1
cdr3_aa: CATTERELLADTQYF
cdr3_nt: TGTGCCACTACTGAGCGGGAGCTCTTGGCAGATACGCAGTATTTT

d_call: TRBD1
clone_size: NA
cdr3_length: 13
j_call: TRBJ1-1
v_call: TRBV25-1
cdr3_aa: CASLGIGQGAAFF
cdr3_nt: TGTGCCAGCCTAGGTATCGGACAGGGGGCTGCTTTCTTT

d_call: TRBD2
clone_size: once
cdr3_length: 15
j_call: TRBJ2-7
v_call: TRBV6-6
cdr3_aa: CASSYSLAGEGEQYF
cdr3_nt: TGTGCCAGCAGTTACTCTCTAGCGGGAGAAGGCGAGCAGTACTTC

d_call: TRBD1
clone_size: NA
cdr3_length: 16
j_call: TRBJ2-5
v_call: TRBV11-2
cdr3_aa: CASSLVGQGRGETQYF
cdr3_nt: TGTGCCAGCAGCTTAGTGGGACAGGGGCGAGGAGAGACCCAGTACTTC

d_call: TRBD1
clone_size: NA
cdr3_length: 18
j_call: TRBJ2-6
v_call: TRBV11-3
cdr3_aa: CASSPGQGRASGANVLTF
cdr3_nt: TGTGCCAGCAGCCCGGGACAGGGGAGGGCCTCTGGGGCCAACGTCCTGACTTTC

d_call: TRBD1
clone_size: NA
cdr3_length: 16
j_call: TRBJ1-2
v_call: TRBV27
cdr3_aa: CASSPRTGPSSYGYTF
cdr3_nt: TGTGCCAGCAGTCCGAGGACAGGGCCATCCTCCTATGGCTACACCTTC

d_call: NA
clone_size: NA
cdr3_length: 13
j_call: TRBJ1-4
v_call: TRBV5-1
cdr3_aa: CASSANGGEKLFF
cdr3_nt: TGCGCCAGCAGCGCAAATGGCGGTGAAAAACTGTTTTTT

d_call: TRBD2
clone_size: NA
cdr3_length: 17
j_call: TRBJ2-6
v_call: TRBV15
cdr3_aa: CATSRGRREGGANVLTF
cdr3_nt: TGTGCCACCAGCAGAGGGAGACGGGAGGGTGGGGCCAACGTCCTGACTTTC

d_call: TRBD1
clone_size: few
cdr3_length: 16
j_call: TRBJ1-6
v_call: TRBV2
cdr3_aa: CASSESSGQGGSPLHF
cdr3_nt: TGTGCCAGCAGTGAAAGTTCTGGACAGGGTGGTTCACCCCTCCACTTT

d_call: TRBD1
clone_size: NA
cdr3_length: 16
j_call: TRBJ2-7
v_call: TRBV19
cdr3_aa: CASRKSPGQGVGEQYF
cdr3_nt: TGTGCCAGTAGAAAGTCACCGGGACAGGGAGTCGGCGAGCAGTACTTC

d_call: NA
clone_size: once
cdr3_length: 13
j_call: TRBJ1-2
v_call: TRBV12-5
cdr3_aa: CASGLFAEYGYTF
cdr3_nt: TGTGCTAGTGGTTTATTCGCAGAATATGGCTACACCTTC

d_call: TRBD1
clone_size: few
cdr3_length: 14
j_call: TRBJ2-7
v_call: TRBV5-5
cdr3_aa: CASSIGQGSYEQYF
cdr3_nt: TGTGCCAGCAGCATAGGACAGGGATCCTACGAGCAGTACTTC

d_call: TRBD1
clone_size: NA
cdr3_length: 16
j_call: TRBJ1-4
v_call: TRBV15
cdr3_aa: CATSRRRTGLNEKLFF
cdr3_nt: TGTGCCACCAGCAGACGCCGGACAGGGTTAAATGAAAAACTGTTTTTT

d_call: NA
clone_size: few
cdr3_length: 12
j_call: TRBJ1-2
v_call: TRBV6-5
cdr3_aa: CASTGSLYGYTF
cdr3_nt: TGTGCCAGCACTGGCAGTCTCTATGGCTACACCTTC

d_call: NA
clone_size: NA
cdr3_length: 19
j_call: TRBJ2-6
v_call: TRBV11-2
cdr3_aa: CASSLERLTGSSGANVLTF
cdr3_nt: TGTGCCAGCAGCTTAGAAAGGTTAACAGGGTCTTCTGGGGCCAACGTCCTGACTTTC

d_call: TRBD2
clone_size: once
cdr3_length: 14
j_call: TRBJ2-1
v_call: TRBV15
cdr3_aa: CATSRDLSGDEQFF
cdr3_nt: TGTGCCACCAGCAGAGATCTGAGCGGGGATGAGCAGTTCTTC

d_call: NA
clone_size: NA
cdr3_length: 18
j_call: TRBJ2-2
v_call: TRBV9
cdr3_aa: CASSVDQAGPVDTGELFF
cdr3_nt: TGTGCCAGCAGCGTAGATCAGGCGGGGCCCGTGGACACCGGGGAGCTGTTTTTT

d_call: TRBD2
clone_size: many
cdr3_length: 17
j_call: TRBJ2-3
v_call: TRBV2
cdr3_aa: CASSDQLAGKSTDTQYF
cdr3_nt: TGTGCCAGCAGTGACCAACTAGCGGGGAAAAGCACAGATACGCAGTATTTT

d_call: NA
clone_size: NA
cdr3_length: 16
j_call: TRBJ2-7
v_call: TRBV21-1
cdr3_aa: CASSKDPPLLYYEQYF
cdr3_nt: TGTGCCAGCAGCAAAGACCCCCCCCTCCTCTACTACGAGCAGTACTTC

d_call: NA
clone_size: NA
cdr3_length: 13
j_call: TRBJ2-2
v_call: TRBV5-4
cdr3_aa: CASSKQNTGELFF
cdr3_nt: TGTGCCAGCAGTAAACAGAACACCGGGGAGCTGTTTTTT

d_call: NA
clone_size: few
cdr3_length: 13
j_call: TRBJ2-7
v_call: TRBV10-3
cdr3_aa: CAISGGGPGEQYF
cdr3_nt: TGTGCCATCAGTGGCGGAGGCCCAGGCGAGCAGTACTTC

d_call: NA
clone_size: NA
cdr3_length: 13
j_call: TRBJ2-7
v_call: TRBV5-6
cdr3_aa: CASSLDRTYEQYF
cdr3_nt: TGTGCCAGCAGCTTAGACAGGACCTACGAGCAGTACTTC

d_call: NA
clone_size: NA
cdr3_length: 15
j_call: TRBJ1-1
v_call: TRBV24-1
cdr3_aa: CATSDLPSGATEAFF
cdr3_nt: TGTGCCACCAGTGATTTGCCTTCAGGGGCCACTGAAGCTTTCTTT

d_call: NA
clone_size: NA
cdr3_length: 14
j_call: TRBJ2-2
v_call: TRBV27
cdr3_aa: CASRTTTSTGELFF
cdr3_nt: TGTGCCAGCAGAACCACTACGAGCACCGGGGAGCTGTTTTTT

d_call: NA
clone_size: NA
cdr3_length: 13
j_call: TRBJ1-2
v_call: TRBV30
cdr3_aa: CAWSDGIYYGYTF
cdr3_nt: TGTGCCTGGAGTGACGGGATTTACTATGGCTACACCTTC

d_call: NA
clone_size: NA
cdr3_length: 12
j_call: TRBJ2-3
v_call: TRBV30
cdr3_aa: CAQGVQADTQYF
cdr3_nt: TGTGCCCAAGGGGTCCAGGCAGATACGCAGTATTTT

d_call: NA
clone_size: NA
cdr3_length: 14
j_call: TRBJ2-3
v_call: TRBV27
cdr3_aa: CASSLAGDADTQYF
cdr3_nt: TGTGCCAGCAGTTTAGCAGGGGATGCAGATACGCAGTATTTT

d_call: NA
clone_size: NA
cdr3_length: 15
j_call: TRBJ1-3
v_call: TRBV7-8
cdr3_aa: CASSLVSGPGNTIYF
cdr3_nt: TGTGCCAGCAGCTTAGTGTCAGGGCCTGGAAACACCATATATTTT

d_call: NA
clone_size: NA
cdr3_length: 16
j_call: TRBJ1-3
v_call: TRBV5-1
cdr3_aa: CASSRELDSFGNTIYF
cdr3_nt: TGCGCCAGCAGCCGGGAATTGGACAGTTTTGGAAACACCATATATTTT

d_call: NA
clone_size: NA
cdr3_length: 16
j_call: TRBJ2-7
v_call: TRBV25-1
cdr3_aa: CASSELAGTLGYEQYF
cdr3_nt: TGTGCCAGCAGTGAGTTGGCGGGAACCCTGGGTTACGAGCAGTACTTC

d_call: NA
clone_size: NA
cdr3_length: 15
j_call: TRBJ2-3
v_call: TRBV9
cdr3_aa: CASSVDQAYTDTQYF
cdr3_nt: TGTGCCAGCAGCGTAGATCAGGCGTACACAGATACGCAGTATTTT

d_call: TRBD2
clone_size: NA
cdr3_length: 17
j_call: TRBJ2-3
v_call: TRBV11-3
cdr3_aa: CASSLGASGSSTDTQYF
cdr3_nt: TGTGCCAGCAGCCTCGGGGCTAGCGGGTCTAGCACAGATACGCAGTATTTT

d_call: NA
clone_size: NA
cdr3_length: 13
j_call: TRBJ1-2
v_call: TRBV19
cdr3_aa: CASSIDTNLDYVF
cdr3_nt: TGTGCCAGTAGTATCGACACTAACTTGGACTATGTGTTC

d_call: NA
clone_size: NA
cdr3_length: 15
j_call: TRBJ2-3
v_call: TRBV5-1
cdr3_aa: CASSLGVGGSDTQYF
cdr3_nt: TGCGCCAGCAGCTTGGGCGTCGGGGGATCCGATACGCAGTATTTT

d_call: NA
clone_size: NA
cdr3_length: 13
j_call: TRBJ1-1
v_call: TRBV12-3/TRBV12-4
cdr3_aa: CASRDRDITEAFF
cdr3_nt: TGTGCCAGCAGGGACCGGGACATCACTGAAGCTTTCTTT

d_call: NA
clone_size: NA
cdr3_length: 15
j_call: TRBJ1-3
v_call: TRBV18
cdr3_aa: CASSPGGDPGNTIYF
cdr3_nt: TGTGCCAGCTCACCAGGCGGGGACCCTGGAAACACCATATATTTT

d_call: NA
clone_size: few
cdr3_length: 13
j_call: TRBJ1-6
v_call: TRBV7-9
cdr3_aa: CASSLRQDSPLHF
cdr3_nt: TGTGCCAGCAGCTTAAGGCAGGATTCACCCCTCCACTTT

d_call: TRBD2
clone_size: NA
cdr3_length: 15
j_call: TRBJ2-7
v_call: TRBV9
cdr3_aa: CASSPGSGSSYEQYF
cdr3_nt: TGTGCCAGCAGCCCCGGTAGCGGGAGCTCCTACGAGCAGTACTTC

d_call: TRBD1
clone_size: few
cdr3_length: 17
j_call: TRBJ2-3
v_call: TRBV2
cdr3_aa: CASRPPLGQGTTDTQYF
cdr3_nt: TGTGCCAGCAGGCCGCCCTTGGGACAGGGGACCACAGATACGCAGTATTTT

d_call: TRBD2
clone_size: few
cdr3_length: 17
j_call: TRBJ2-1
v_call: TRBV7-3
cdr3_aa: CASSPLASSGEYNEQFF
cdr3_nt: TGTGCCAGCAGCCCCCTTGCGTCTAGCGGGGAATACAATGAGCAGTTCTTC

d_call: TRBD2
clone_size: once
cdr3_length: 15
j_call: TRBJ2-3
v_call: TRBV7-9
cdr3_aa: CASRGLAGGTDTQYF
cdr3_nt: TGTGCCAGCAGGGGACTAGCGGGAGGGACAGATACGCAGTATTTT

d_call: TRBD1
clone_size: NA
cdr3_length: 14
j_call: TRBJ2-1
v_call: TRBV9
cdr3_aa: CASSGAQGYNEQFF
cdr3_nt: TGTGCCAGCAGCGGCGCACAGGGGTACAATGAGCAGTTCTTC

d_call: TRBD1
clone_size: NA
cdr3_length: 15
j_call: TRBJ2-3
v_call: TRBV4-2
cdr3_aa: CASSQTGGGTDTQYF
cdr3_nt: TGTGCCAGCAGCCAGACAGGGGGCGGAACAGATACGCAGTATTTT

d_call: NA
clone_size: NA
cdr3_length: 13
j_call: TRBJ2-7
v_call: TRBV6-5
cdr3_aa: CASSLYRDHEQYF
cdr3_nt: TGTGCCAGCAGCCTCTACAGGGACCACGAGCAGTACTTC

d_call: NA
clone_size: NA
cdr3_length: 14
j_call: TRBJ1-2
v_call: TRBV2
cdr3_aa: CASSEAGQRVGYTF
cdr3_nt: TGTGCCAGCAGTGAAGCGGGACAAAGGGTCGGCTACACCTTC

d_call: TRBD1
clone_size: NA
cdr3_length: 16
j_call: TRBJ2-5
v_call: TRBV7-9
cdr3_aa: CASSAADRGRLETQYF
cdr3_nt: TGTGCCAGCAGCGCCGCGGACAGGGGACGATTAGAGACCCAGTACTTC